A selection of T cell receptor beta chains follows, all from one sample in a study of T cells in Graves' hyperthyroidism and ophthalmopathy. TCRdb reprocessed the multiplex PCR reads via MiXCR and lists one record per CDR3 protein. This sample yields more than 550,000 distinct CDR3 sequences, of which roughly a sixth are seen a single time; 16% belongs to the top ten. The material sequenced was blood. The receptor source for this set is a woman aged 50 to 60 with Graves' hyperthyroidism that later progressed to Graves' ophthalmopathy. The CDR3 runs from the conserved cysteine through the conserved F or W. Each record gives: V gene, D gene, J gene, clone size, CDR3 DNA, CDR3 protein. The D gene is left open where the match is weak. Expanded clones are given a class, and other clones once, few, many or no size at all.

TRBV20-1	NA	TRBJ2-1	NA	TGCAGTTCGGACGGCTCCTACAATGAGCAGTTCTTC	CSSDGSYNEQFF
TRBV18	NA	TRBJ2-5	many	TGTGCCAGCTCACCTCTCAGGGAAGAGACCCAGTACTTC	CASSPLREETQYF
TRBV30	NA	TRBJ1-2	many	TGTGCCTGGAGCGGGGTCAGGCTGGGCTATGGCTACACCTTC	CAWSGVRLGYGYTF
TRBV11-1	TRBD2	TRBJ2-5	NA	TGTGCCAGCAGGCCTAGCGGGGGTGGAGAGACCCAGTACTTC	CASRPSGGGETQYF
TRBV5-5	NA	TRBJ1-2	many	TGTGCCAGCAGCTTGGACATAGGGCGATCCTGGGGCTACACCTTC	CASSLDIGRSWGYTF
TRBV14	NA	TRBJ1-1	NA	TGTGCCAGCAGCCAACATCACAGAAACACTGAAGCTTTCTTT	CASSQHHRNTEAFF
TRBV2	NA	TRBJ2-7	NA	TGTGCCAGCAGATTGACGGGACCCACTACCTACGAGCAGTACTTC	CASRLTGPTTYEQYF
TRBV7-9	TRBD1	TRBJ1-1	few	TGTGCCAGCAGCTTAGCGGGACAGGGATTGCGGACTGAAGCTTTCTTT	CASSLAGQGLRTEAFF
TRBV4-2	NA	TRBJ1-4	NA	TGTGCCAGCAGCCAGCTGGACAGCGATAATGAAAAACTGTTTTTT	CASSQLDSDNEKLFF
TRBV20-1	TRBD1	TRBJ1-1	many	TGCAGTGCTGGAGGACAGGGGCTGACTGAAGCTTTCTTT	CSAGGQGLTEAFF
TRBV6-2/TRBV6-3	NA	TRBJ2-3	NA	TGTGCCAGCAGATCGGACATGGTATCCACAGATACGCAGTATTTT	CASRSDMVSTDTQYF
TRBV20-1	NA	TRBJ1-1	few	TGCAGTGCTGGGCCCTTGAACACTGAAGCTTTCTTT	CSAGPLNTEAFF
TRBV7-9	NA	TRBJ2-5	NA	TGTGCCAGCAGCTTAGCGCTGGGTGCCGAGACCCAGTACTTC	CASSLALGAETQYF
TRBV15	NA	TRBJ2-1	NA	TGTGCCACCAGCAGAGAAATGGGGGAGATTTACAATGAGCAGTTCTTC	CATSREMGEIYNEQFF
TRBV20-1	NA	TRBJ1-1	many	TGCAGTGCTAGAGATTCACAGCTACCCACTGAAGCTTTCTTT	CSARDSQLPTEAFF
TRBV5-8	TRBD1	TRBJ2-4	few	TGTGCCAGCAGCTCGGGACAGGGGATTTACATTCAGTACTTC	CASSSGQGIYIQYF
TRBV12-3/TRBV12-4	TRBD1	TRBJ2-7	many	TGTGCCAGCAGTGGGACAGGGAGGGCCTACGAGCAGTACTTC	CASSGTGRAYEQYF
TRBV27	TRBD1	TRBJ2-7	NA	TGTGCCAGCAGCCCACGACAGGGTATGGGCTACGAGCAGTACTTC	CASSPRQGMGYEQYF
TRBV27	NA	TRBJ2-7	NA	TGTGCCAGCAGTTTATGGGGGGCGGAGAGGGAGCAGTACTTC	CASSLWGAEREQYF
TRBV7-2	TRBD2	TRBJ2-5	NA	TGTGCCAGCAGCTCCCGGACTAGTTCGGAGACCCAGTACTTC	CASSSRTSSETQYF
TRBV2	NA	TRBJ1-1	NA	TGTGCCAGCAGTGCGGACGGGCTCAGGGTCGAGGCTTTCTTT	CASSADGLRVEAFF
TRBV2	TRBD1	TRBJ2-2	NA	TGTGCCAGCCTGGACAGGGGTTGGCCCGGGGAGCTGTTTTTT	CASLDRGWPGELFF
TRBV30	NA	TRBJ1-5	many	TGTGCCTGGAGTGCGCAGGGGTCGGACAATCAGCCCCAGCATTTT	CAWSAQGSDNQPQHF
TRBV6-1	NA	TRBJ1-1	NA	TGTGCCAGCAGTCTAACAAGGTCCTGGGACACTGAAGCTTTCTTT	CASSLTRSWDTEAFF
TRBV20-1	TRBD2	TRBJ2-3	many	TGCAGTGCTAGAGATACTTCTAGCGGGGGACTGATTGGTACGCAGTATTTT	CSARDTSSGGLIGTQYF
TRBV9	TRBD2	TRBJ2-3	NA	TGTGCCAGCAGCGCCCACGGGGTTAGCGGGCATATCACAGATACGCAGTATTTT	CASSAHGVSGHITDTQYF
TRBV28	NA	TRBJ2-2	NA	TGTGCCAGCAGTTTATGGTTTCAAGGGACGGAGGGGCACGGGGAGCTGTTTTTT	CASSLWFQGTEGHGELFF
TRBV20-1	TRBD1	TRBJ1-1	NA	TGCAGTGCTAGAGGGTTGGGGACAGGTCGTCGGAACACTGAAGCTTTCTTT	CSARGLGTGRRNTEAFF
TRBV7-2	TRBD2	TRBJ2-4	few	TGTGCCAGCAGCTTAGGACTAGCGGGGGGTTTAGAGTACTTC	CASSLGLAGGLEYF
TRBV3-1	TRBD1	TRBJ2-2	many	TGTGCCAGCAGCCGTAACAGGGGGCTTACCGGGGAGCTGTTTTTT	CASSRNRGLTGELFF
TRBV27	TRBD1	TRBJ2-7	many	TGTGCCAGCAGTTTGACCGGGACAGGGGGCCACGAGCAGTACTTC	CASSLTGTGGHEQYF
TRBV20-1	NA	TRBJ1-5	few	TGCAGTGCCCGAGCGGGGGGACAGCCCCAGCATTTT	CSARAGGQPQHF
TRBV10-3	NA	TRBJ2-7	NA	TGTGCCATCAGTAAGTCCTCCCCCGATTTGTACGAGCAGTACTTC	CAISKSSPDLYEQYF
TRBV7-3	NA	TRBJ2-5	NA	TGTGCCAGCAGCTCGGACCGACAAGAGACCCAGTACTTC	CASSSDRQETQYF
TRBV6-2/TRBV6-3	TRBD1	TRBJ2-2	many	TGTGCCAGCAGTCCCATGACAGGGTCGGCCAGAGGCACCGGGGAGCTGTTTTTT	CASSPMTGSARGTGELFF
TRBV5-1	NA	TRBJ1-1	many	TGCGCCAGCAGCTTGGAACTGGGGGCGGACACTGAAGCTTTCTTT	CASSLELGADTEAFF
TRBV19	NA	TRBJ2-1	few	TGTGCCAGTAGTACCGACAATTACAATGAGCAGTTCTTC	CASSTDNYNEQFF
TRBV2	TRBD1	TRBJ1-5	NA	TGTGCCAGCAGTGAGCAGGGGGATAGCAATCAGCCCCAGCATTTT	CASSEQGDSNQPQHF
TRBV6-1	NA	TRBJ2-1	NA	TGTGCCAGCAGTCAGATCAGAGCCAATGAGCAGTTCTTC	CASSQIRANEQFF
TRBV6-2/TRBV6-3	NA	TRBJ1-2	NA	TGTGCCAGCAGTTACTCGAGTGAAGTTCCAGAACTGAACTATGGCTACACCTTC	CASSYSSEVPELNYGYTF
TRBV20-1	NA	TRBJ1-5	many	TGCAGTGGAGCGGTATCCGATCAGCCCCAGCATTTT	CSGAVSDQPQHF
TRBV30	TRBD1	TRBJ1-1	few	TGTGCCTGGAGCCGGACAGGGGCTGAAGCTTTCTTT	CAWSRTGAEAFF
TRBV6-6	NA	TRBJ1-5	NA	TGTGCCAGCAGTTACGAGAGGGACGGCCAGCCCCAGCATTTT	CASSYERDGQPQHF
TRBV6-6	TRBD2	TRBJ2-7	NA	TGTGCCAGCAGTTACCGGGGGGACTACGAGCAGTACTTC	CASSYRGDYEQYF
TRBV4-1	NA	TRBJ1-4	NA	TGCGCCAGCAGCCGGCGGTCTACAGGGCTAAATGAAAAACTGTTTTTT	CASSRRSTGLNEKLFF
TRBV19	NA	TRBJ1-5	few	TGTGCCAGTAGTATTTGGGGTAACAATCAGCCCCAGCATTTT	CASSIWGNNQPQHF